This TCR beta chain was sequenced for a study of T cell responses to AZD1222 COVID-19 vaccine (dated by TCRdb to the early 2020s). Context from the whole study: Because spike-specific TCR depth and breadth did not differ between the two schedules, AZD1222 recipients who got a second dose at roughly 4 weeks were pooled with those who got a second dose at roughly 12 weeks. Trial participants were enrolled by age into 18-55, 56-69 and 70-plus year subgroups, with about 150, 28 and 57 TCR-sequenced participants respectively. A total of about 230 trial participants underwent TCR sequencing, of whom 200 to 220 received two doses of AZD1222 and approximately 25 received two doses of the MenACWY control vaccine. Study-wide findings and limitations: In the small 56-69-year group, the increase in depth fell short of significance, most likely because of low power. Conclusions about previously exposed vaccinees are limited, since just six AZD1222 recipients were seropositive for SARS-CoV-2 at baseline. Participants were mostly white British and included more females than males, and it was suggested by the authors that clonal diversity may have been underestimated. Reportedly, almost half of the unique spike-specific TCRs recognized epitopes lying outside the regions that are mutated in the B.1.351 and B.1.1.7 variants. The vaccine-associated CD4 TCRs covered the entire spike protein, and the dominant responses fell in regions 160-218 and 743-854. After two AZD1222 doses, spike-specific TCR breadth and depth were significantly higher than at day 0 and than in MenACWY recipients. No day 14 peak-response samples were available, so repertoires were characterized only after the peak T cell response.

The CDR3 regions of human TCRbeta chains were subjected to immunosequencing. The authors' pipeline ran thus. TCRs in the repertoires were matched against a reference library of SARS-CoV-2-specific TCRs that had been generated with the MIRA antigen-specificity platform. Breadth meant the fraction of unique TCRs that were SARS-CoV-2-associated, whereas depth meant the fraction of total T cells that were SARS-CoV-2-associated. Using the MIRA data, each spike-specific TCR was assigned both to the spike region to which the TCR was reactive and to a CD4 or CD8 class. Log10-transformed breadth and depth values were compared by one-way ANOVA with Sidak's multiple comparisons tests. In its TCRdb copy, this immuneACCESS table keeps in-frame sequences only and misses some clones. Where compared with another copy, unresolved V genes explain less than half of these, and the others have no known cause. V and J calls and clone size are copied from that table; D and trimming were computed from the DNA. A total of about 97,000 clones appear in this sample, about 86% of them only once. 1.4% of the sample goes to the ten largest clones.

The time point label on this specimen signifies: baseline before first vaccination. Samples from vaccinated people were obtained from the UK trials COV001 and COV002, which included a single-blind randomized controlled phase 2/3 trial of AZD1222 (ChAdOx1 nCoV-19) in healthy adults. For TCRbeta chain sequencing, PBMC samples were collected from trial participants at day 0 and at day 28 after the second dose. The CDR3 numbers 17 residues from cysteine through phenylalanine. Just the 51-base CDR3 DNA is kept, in frame starting at base 1. From the germline V gene (reference sequence), CDR1 is GTSNPN and CDR2 is SVGIG. The V and J ends are trimmed by 2 bases and 5 bases, leaving 21 bases between them. This clone was recorded once. It has no known antigen specificity. Within one base of it there is no much larger clone, and no base qualities were kept.

The rearranged segments are TRBV30 and TRBJ1-4, with a weak D call of TRBD1 (6 bases match). The clonotype was recovered from an adult in good health. Sequenced here: peripheral blood, sampled on day 0 of AZD1222 vaccination. The base sequence is TGTGCCTGGAGTACCTTAAGGCTGGGTCAGGGGAATGAAAAACTGTTTTTT. Protein translation: CAWSTLRLGQGNEKLFF.